This T cell receptor (beta chain) derives from a study of shared clonotypes between healthy human individuals. On the study more broadly: Per donor, CD8 memory used one plate, CD8 naive used two, CD4 memory used three and CD4 naive used three.

Trimming pared 0 bases from V and 6 bases from J, leaving 7 bases between. The V gene's germline CDR1 is SGHKS and CDR2 YYEKEE (reference sequence). The CDR3 runs 13 residues. Here immunoSEQ multiplex PCR was the method, and the copy in TCRdb shows in-frame clones only, minus some. The sample has around 2.3 million clones; approximately 94% are singletons. The count of this clone is one. Sequenced sample: naive CD4+ T cells sorted from blood. The subset here: CD45RA+ positively selected. The clonotype comes from a man younger than 35 in good health. The chain joins TRBV5-5 to TRBJ1-5; D remains ambiguous. The CDR3 DNA sequence: TGTGCCAGCAGCTTGGCCGCTTTTCAGCCCCAGCATTTT. It codes for CASSLAAFQPQHF. Drawing the rest from reference TRBV5-5 and TRBJ1-5, the complete variable domain is DAGVTQSPTHLIKTRGQQVTLRCSPISGHKSVSWYQQVLGQGPQFIFQYYEKEERGRGNFPDRFSARQFPNYSSELNVNALLLGDSALYLCASSLAAFQPQHFGDGTRLSIL.